This TCR beta chain is drawn from a study of blood T cell repertoires in COVID-19. Study overall: The origin of the acute and convalescent COVID-19 samples was the United States, Italy and Spain. Nucleic acid was either cDNA or gDNA, and it came from T cells, B-cell-depleted T cells, or PBMCs.

Original processing methods: Amplifying reference gene primers gave estimates of nucleated cell counts. Profiled with immunoSEQ multiplex PCR; TCRdb holds only in-frame clones, not every one. V and J calls and clone size are copied from that table; D and trimming were computed from the DNA. The sample yields about 120,000 clones, around nine tenths seen once. CDR1 is KGHSH and CDR2 is LQKENI in the germline V gene. This CDR3 has 13 amino acids. Trimming pared 1 base from V and 5 bases from J, leaving 9 bases between. Sequenced input: peripheral blood. The origin of this receptor is a woman aged 45-65 years with acute or convalescent COVID-19. The V call is TRBV18, the J call TRBJ2-7; perhaps TRBD1 as D (6 bases). The CDR3 here is CASSPLQGNEQYF. CDR3 bases: TGTGCCAGCTCACCACTACAGGGTAACGAGCAGTACTTC.